The present entry profiles one TCR beta chain with its context. Its binding antigen is unknown. Base qualities were left out, and no much larger clone turns up one base away. The sample belongs to a study of post-analysis software for immune sequencing data (dated by TCRdb to about 2015). For context, the study as a whole: The recorded disease courses included relapsing-remitting, secondary progressive and progressive-relapsing multiple sclerosis, and some patients had no subtype annotation. The patient repertoires were set against around ten previously published healthy control repertoires from donors whose ages ranged from roughly 6 to 27 years. A subset of samples was prepared in parallel using single-end sample barcoding, then pooled and co-amplified after Illumina adapter ligation.

Receptors were amplified or captured by PCR. Data came from an Illumina HiSeq 2500. To reduce PCR and sequencing biases, unique molecular identifiers were built into the TCR beta cDNA libraries. Roughly 0.5 million cDNA molecules were obtained per 1 to 10 million input T cells, so each molecule approximated one T cell. Patient libraries were prepared and sequenced with the same protocol used for the earlier healthy control dataset. Samples belonging to the same batch were prepared together, multiplexed and sequenced on a shared HiSeq lane. The paper's processing steps were these. Raw barcoded reads were processed with MIGEC, and single-read molecular identifier groups were discarded before consensus assembly and CDR3 extraction. VDJtools was used for post-analysis of the clonotype tables, and diversity was normalized by down-sampling every dataset to the size of the smallest sample. Repertoire overlap clustering matched CDR3 amino acid but not nucleotide sequences to correct batch-related cross-sample contamination. In-frame beta chains were kept once TCRdb had trimmed the public reads at Q25 with fastp and called clones with MiXCR. Entries that share a CDR3 protein sequence are merged under the most common genes and DNA. TCRdb, rather than the study authors, made the V and J calls. The sample data list 750,000 to 950,000 distinct CDR3 sequences, and under 70% of these were observed just once. The leading ten clones occupy approximately 4.4% of the sample.

TCR beta repertoires were profiled from peripheral blood of roughly 13 young patients with multiple sclerosis to demonstrate the VDJtools post-analysis software. Multiple sclerosis patients were children and adolescents aged about 6 to 16 years. The germline V gene gives CDR1 as SGHVS and CDR2 as FQNEAQ. The CDR3, from cysteine to phenylalanine, totals 16 residues. CDR3 DNA only is kept here, 48 bases in frame from base 1. The germline V and J ends show losses of 5 bases and 4 bases respectively, and no gene match explains 12 bases of the junction. Overall study outcomes, separate from this receptor: Significantly higher frequencies in patients than in controls were found for roughly 5 TRBV segments, including TRBV5-6, TRBV5-1 and TRBV20-1. The multiple sclerosis patient group was slightly younger than the control group. Significantly lower normalized Chao1 diversity was found in multiple sclerosis patients than in controls, suggesting substantial peripheral T-cell clonal expansion. When samples were clustered directly using the F measure, samples prepared in the same batch co-clustered strongly, which prompted a batch-effect correction.

The sequence was obtained from a girl between 10 and 17 years old with multiple sclerosis. The sequenced material came from blood. The sequence links TRBV7-8 to TRBJ1-2, and TRBD1 matches 8 of the central bases. The DNA is as follows: TGTGCCAGCAGCCTGGGTAACAGGGGGTGCGTCTATGGCTACACCTTC. It translates to CASSLGNRGCVYGYTF.